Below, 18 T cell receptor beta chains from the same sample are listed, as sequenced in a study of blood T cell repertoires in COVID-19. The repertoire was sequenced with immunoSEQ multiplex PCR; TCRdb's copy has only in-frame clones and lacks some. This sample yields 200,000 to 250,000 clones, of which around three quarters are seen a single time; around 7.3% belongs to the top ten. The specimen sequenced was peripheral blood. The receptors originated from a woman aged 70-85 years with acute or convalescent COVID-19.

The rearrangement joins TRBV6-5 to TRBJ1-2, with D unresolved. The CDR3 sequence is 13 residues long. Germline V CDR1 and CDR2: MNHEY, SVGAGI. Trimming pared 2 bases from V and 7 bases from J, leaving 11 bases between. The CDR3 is CASSYEGSGGYTF. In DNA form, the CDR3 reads TGTGCCAGCAGTTACGAGGGATCCGGTGGCTACACCTTC.

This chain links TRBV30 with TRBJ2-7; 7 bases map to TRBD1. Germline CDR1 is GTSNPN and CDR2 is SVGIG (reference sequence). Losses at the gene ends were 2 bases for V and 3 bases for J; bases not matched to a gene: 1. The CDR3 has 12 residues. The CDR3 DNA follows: TGTGCCTGGAGTTGGGACAGCTACGAGCAGTACTTC. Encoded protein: CAWSWDSYEQYF.

CDR3 loop: CATSRDRNTEAFF. The DNA for the CDR3 is TGTGCCACAAGCCGGGACAGGAACACTGAAGCTTTCTTT. The chain employs TRBV10-3 and TRBJ1-1, with TRBD1 matching over 7 bases. CDR3 length: 13 residues. V shed 10 bases and J 1 base; nucleotides not matched to a gene: 6. Looked up from germline, CDR1 is ENHRY and CDR2 is SYGVKD.

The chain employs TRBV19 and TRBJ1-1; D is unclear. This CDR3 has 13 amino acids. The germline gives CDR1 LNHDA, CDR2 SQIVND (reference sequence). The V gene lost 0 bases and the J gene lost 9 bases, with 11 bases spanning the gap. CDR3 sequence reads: CASSIDLGGQAFF. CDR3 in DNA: TGTGCCAGTAGTATAGATCTCGGAGGGCAAGCTTTCTTT. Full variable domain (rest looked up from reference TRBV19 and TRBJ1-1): DGGITQSPKYLFRKEGQNVTLSCEQNLNHDAMYWYRQDPGQGLRLIYYSQIVNDFQKGDIAEGYSVSREKKESFPLTVTSAQKNPTAFYLCASSIDLGGQAFFGQGTRLTVV.

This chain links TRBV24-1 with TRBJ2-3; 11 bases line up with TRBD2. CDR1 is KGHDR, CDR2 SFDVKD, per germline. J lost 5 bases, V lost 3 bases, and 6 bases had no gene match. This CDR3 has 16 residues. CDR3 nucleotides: TGTGCCACCAGTGATATAGCGGGGGGGCTAAGAGATACGCAGTATTTT. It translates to CATSDIAGGLRDTQYF.

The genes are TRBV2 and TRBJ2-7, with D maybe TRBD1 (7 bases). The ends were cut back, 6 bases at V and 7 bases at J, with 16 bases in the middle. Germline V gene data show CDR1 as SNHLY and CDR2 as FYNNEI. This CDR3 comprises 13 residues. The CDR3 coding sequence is TGTGCCAGCAGGGAGGGGGCAATGAGGGAGCAGTACGTC. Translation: CASREGAMREQYV.

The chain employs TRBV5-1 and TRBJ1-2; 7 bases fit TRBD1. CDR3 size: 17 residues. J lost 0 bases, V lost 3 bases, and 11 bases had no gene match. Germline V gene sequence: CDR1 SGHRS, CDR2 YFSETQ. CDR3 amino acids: CASSSGQSWGTNYGYTF. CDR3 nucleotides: TGCGCCAGCAGCTCGGGACAGAGTTGGGGAACTAACTATGGCTACACCTTC.

The CDR3: CAVGGFSGNTIYF. As DNA, the CDR3 is TGTGCGGTGGGGGGGTTCTCTGGAAACACCATATATTTT. The chain links TRBV6-6 to TRBJ1-3, with a tentative D call TRBD1 (5 bases). CDR1 and CDR2 from the germline V gene are MNHNY and SVGAGI (reference sequence). This CDR3 contains 13 residues.

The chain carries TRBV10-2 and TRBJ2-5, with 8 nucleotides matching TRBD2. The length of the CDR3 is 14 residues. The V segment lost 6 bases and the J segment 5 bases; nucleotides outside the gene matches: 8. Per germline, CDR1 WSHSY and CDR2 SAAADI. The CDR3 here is CASRAGGGWETQYF. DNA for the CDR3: TGCGCCAGCAGGGCGGGGGGAGGTTGGGAGACCCAGTACTTC.

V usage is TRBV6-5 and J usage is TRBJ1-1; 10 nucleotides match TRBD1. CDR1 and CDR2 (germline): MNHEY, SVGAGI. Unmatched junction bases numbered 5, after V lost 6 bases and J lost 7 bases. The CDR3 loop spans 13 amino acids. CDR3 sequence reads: CASRRQGAVEAFF. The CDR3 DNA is TGTGCCAGCAGAAGACAGGGGGCGGTTGAAGCTTTCTTT.

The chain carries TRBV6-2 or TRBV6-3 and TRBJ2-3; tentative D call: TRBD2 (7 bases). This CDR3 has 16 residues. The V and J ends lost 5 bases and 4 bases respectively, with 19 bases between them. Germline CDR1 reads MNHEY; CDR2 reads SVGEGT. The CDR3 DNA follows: TGTGCCAGCAGTAAGGGAGGGGGGCGAGAGGCAGATACGCAGTATTTT. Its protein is CASSKGGGREADTQYF.

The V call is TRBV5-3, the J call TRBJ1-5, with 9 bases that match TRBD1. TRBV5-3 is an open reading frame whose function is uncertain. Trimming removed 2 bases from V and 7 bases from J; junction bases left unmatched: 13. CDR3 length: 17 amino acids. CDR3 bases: TGTGCCAGAAGCTTCCAGTGGGACAGGGCGGGGTGGCAGCCCCAGCATTTT. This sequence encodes CARSFQWDRAGWQPQHF.

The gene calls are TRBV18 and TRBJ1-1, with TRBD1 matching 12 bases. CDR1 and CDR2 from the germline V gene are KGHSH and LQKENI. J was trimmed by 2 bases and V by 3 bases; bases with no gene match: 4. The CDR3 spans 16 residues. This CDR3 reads CASSPGTGGANTEAFF. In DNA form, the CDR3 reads TGTGCCAGCTCACCTGGGACAGGGGGCGCAAACACTGAAGCTTTCTTT.

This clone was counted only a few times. The CDR3 DNA sequence: TGTGCCAGCCAAAAGACAGGGGGCAACTATGGCTACACCTTC. Protein: CASQKTGGNYGYTF. V gene TRBV2 combines with J gene TRBJ1-2; 10 bases match TRBD1. CDR3 size: 14 residues. The junction had 5 bases not matched to a gene; V was cut back by 8 bases and J by 2 bases. CDR1 and CDR2 from the germline V gene are SNHLY and FYNNEI.

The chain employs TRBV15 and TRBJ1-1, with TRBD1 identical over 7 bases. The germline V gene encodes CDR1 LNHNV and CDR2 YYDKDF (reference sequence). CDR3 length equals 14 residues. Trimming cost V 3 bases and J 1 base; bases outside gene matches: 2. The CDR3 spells CATSRGQKNTEAFF. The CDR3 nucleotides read TGTGCCACCAGCAGGGGACAGAAGAACACTGAAGCTTTCTTT. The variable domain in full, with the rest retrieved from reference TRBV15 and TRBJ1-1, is DAMVIQNPRYQVTQFGKPVTLSCSQTLNHNVMYWYQQKSSQAPKLLFHYYDKDFNNEADTPDNFQSRRPNTSFCFLDIRSPGLGDTAMYLCATSRGQKNTEAFFGQGTRLTVV.

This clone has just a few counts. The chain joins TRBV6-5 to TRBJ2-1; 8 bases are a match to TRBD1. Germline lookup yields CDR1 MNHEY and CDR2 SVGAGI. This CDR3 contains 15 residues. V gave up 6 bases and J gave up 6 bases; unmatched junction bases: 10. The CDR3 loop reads CASSRGRGMVNEQFF. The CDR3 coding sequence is TGTGCCAGCAGCAGGGGGCGCGGTATGGTCAATGAGCAGTTCTTC.

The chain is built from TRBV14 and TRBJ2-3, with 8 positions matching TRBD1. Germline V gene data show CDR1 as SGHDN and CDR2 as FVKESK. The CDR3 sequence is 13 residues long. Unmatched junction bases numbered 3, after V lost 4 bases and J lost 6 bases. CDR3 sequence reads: CASSRTGKDTQYF. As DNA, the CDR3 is TGTGCCAGCAGCCGGACAGGGAAGGATACGCAGTATTTT.

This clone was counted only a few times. CDR3 bases: TGTGCCAGCACCAAAGGGACAGTGAACACTGAAGCTTTCTTT. Amino acids: CASTKGTVNTEAFF. This chain links TRBV6-5 with TRBJ1-1; TRBD1 matches 7 bases. The CDR3 consists of 14 residues. In germline, CDR1 is MNHEY, CDR2 SVGAGI. J lost 0 bases, V lost 7 bases, and 5 bases had no gene match.